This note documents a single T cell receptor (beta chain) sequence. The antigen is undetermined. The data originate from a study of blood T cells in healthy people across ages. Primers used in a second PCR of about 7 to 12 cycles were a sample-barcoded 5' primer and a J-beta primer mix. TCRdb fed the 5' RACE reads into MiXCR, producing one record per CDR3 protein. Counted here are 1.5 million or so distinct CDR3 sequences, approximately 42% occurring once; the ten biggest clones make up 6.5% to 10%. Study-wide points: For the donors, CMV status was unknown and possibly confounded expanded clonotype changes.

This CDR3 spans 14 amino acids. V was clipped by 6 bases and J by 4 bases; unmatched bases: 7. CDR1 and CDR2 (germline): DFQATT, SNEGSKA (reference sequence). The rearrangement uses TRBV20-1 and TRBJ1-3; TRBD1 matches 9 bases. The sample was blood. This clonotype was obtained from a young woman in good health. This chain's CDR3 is CSAAGTGYGNTIYF. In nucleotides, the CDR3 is TGCAGTGCAGCCGGGACAGGGTACGGAAACACCATATATTTT.